These 11 T cell receptor beta chains were all obtained from the same sample, sequenced in a study of metastatic and nonmetastatic thyroid tumors (dated by TCRdb to 2018 to 2021). Before undergoing thyroid surgery, none of the patients had been given any kind of treatment. Library preparation used PCR. TCRdb names Illumina HiSeq 4000 as the instrument used. In TCRdb, the public reads were trimmed at Q25 with fastp and aligned with MiXCR, with productive beta chains retained. The sample table holds about 33,000 clones, of which 10% to 13% were seen once. More than 15% of the sample is in the top ten clones. The sequenced sample was blood. These receptors were obtained from a female donor with papillary thyroid cancer or a benign thyroid nodule (not recorded which). Some clones in this sample may be carry-over from other donors' samples.

V is TRBV19 and J is TRBJ1-2, with D perhaps matching TRBD1 (5 bases). This CDR3 has 15 amino acids. The germline V and J ends were trimmed by 5 bases and 4 bases, with 17 bases remaining between them. Per the germline V gene, CDR1 is LNHDA and CDR2 is SQIVND (reference sequence). CDR3 amino acids: CASSPPGRNFYGYTF. The CDR3 nucleotides read TGTGCCAGTAGTCCTCCGGGACGGAATTTCTATGGCTACACCTTC.

V and J are TRBV9 and TRBJ2-1, with D uncertain. The CDR3 has 15 residues. Trimming stripped 3 bases from V and 5 bases from J, with 15 bases between. Germline V CDR1 and CDR2: SGDLS, YYNGEE. Written as DNA, the CDR3 is TGTGCCAGCAGCGATAAATTGTCAAGAAACAATGAGCAGTTCTTC. Encoded protein: CASSDKLSRNNEQFF.

This clone has ten or more counts. At one end the junction does not follow the germline gene, possibly because of a read error. Within the sample, other DNA sequences also encode this same CDR3. V gene TRBV7-2 combines with J gene TRBJ1-5; D gene uncertain. In germline, CDR1 is SGHTA, CDR2 FQGNSA. CDR3 length equals 13 residues. CDR3 nucleotides: TGTGCCAGTAGCTTCTCAAGCAATCAGCCCCAGCATTTT. Residues: CASSFSSNQPQHF.

The chain combines TRBV6-4 with TRBJ1-2; D unresolved. Trimming pared 2 bases from V and 2 bases from J, leaving 12 bases between. Per germline, CDR1 MRHNA and CDR2 SNTAGT. This CDR3 is built from 15 residues. In nucleotides, the CDR3 is TGTGCCAGCAGTGACCAAATCGGGCAGAACTATGGCTACACCTTC. This gives the protein CASSDQIGQNYGYTF.

The chain has TRBV13 and TRBJ2-1, with 9 bases that match TRBD1. The V segment lost 5 bases and the J segment 4 bases; nucleotides outside the gene matches: 18. The CDR3 sequence is 19 residues long. Germline CDR1 reads PRHDT; CDR2 reads FYEKMQ (reference sequence). The CDR3 sequence is CASSPTLYPGTGIYNEQFF. In nucleotides, the CDR3 is TGTGCCAGCAGCCCTACACTTTATCCCGGGACAGGGATTTACAATGAGCAGTTCTTC.

This clone was seen at least ten times. This chain connects TRBV28 to TRBJ1-2, with D perhaps matching TRBD1 (5 bases). Trimming left V 5 bases short and J 5 bases short, with 9 bases between. Per germline, CDR1 MDHEN and CDR2 SYDVKM. The CDR3 length is 12 residues. The DNA of the CDR3 is TGTGCCAGCAGTCCACAGGTTTATGGCTACACCTTC. This encodes CASSPQVYGYTF.

This clone has at least ten counts. V usage is TRBV10-3 and J usage is TRBJ1-1, with 9 bases aligning to TRBD1. The length of the CDR3 is 15 residues. Germline trimming cut 2 bases from V and 8 bases from J; bases unmatched to any gene: 9. Germline CDR1 is ENHRY and CDR2 is SYGVKD. CDR3 residues: CAISEGTGRGEEAFF. CDR3 DNA sequence: TGTGCCATCAGTGAGGGGACAGGGAGGGGGGAGGAAGCTTTCTTT.

This clone was seen more than once but under ten times. The V gene is TRBV5-1, the J gene TRBJ1-2; D call uncertain. Germline V gene sequence: CDR1 SGHRS, CDR2 YFSETQ. The CDR3 runs 13 residues. Trimming stripped 3 bases from V and 5 bases from J, with 11 bases between. CDR3 in amino acids: CASSSDGIYGYTF. The CDR3 DNA reads TGCGCCAGCAGCTCGGACGGGATTTATGGCTACACCTTC.

This clone was seen many times. The chain uses TRBV2 and TRBJ1-1; D remains unclear. The CDR3 extends over 13 amino acids. V lost 4 bases and J lost 4, with 10 bases in between. Germline CDR1 SNHLY, CDR2 FYNNEI. This CDR3 reads CASSGLGGTEAFF. As DNA, the CDR3 is TGTGCCAGCAGTGGACTGGGAGGCACTGAAGCTTTCTTT.

Turning to this clone: A read error may produce the germline difference seen at one junction end. This CDR3 reads CASSLWPNNEQFF. CDR3 DNA sequence: TGCGCCAGCAGCTTATGGCCTAACAATGAGCAGTTCTTC. The J gene is TRBJ2-5, the V gene TRBV5-5; D is uncertain. Near its end, the DNA agrees better with TRBJ2-1, so the J call may be wrong. In germline, CDR1 is SGHKS, CDR2 YYEKEE (reference sequence). CDR3 size: 13 residues.

This clone was recorded at least ten times. The chain joins TRBV19 to TRBJ2-3; 8 nucleotides line up with TRBD2. CDR3 size: 18 residues. Germline V gene data show CDR1 as LNHDA and CDR2 as SQIVND (reference sequence). V was pared by 5 bases and J by 5 bases, with 18 bases of the junction left unmatched. In DNA form, the CDR3 reads TGTGCCAGTAGTGCATCACCGAATGTAGCGGGGTTGCTAGATACGCAGTATTTT. As protein: CASSASPNVAGLLDTQYF.